Below are 32 T cell receptor beta chains sequenced from a single sample in a study of blood T cell repertoires in COVID-19. Clones were read by immunoSEQ multiplex PCR, and TCRdb kept only the in-frame ones, dropping some. This table has fewer than 75,000 clones, roughly 90% appearing once. Sequenced: peripheral blood. The receptors stem from a man aged 60-69 years with acute or convalescent COVID-19.

This clone has just one count. The chain is built from TRBV7-9 and TRBJ2-1, with 9 bases aligning to TRBD2. V dropped 2 bases and J dropped 12; count of bases not matched to a gene: 11. Germline V gene data show CDR1 as SEHNR and CDR2 as FQNEAQ (reference sequence). The CDR3 spans 15 residues. Here the CDR3 DNA reads TGTGCCAGCAGCTTAAAAAGCCTAGCGGGGCTAGGGCAGTTCTTC. This codes for CASSLKSLAGLGQFF.

The CDR3 DNA is TGCGCCAGCAGCTTGGACCGGACAGCCAATTCACCCCTCCACTTT. Its translation is CASSLDRTANSPLHF. The chain has TRBV5-1 and TRBJ1-6; D possibly corresponds to TRBD1 (6 bases). Between the trimmed V and J ends, which lost 0 bases and 7 bases, there was a span of 11 bases. The length of the CDR3 is 15 residues. The germline V gene encodes CDR1 SGHRS and CDR2 YFSETQ.

This clone was recorded once. The chain employs TRBV5-1 and TRBJ2-2; the match to TRBD1 covers 8 bases. The germline V gene encodes CDR1 SGHRS and CDR2 YFSETQ. The V segment lost 7 bases and the J segment 3 bases; nucleotides outside the gene matches: 17. This CDR3 is 18 amino acids long. The CDR3 DNA is TGCGCCAGCCGTTTAGTACAGGGGGGCCTCCGAGACACCGGGGAGCTGTTTTTT. It is translated as CASRLVQGGLRDTGELFF. Full variable domain (missing parts from reference TRBV5-1 and TRBJ2-2): KAGVTQTPRYLIKTRGQQVTLSCSPISGHRSVSWYQQTPGQGLQFLFEYFSETQRNKGNFPGRFSGRQFSNSRSEMNVSTLELGDSALYLCASRLVQGGLRDTGELFFGEGSRLTVL.

This sequence joins TRBV5-1 and TRBJ1-2, with 7 bases matching TRBD1. There are 15 residues in the CDR3. CDR1 SGHRS and CDR2 YFSETQ come from the germline V gene. After removal of 7 bases from V and 8 bases from J, the junction contained 17 bases not matched to a gene. The CDR3 is CASLGKGEGAKGYTF. CDR3 in DNA: TGCGCCAGCCTAGGTAAGGGCGAGGGGGCAAAGGGCTACACCTTC.

The chain joins TRBV9 to TRBJ2-7; D unclear. This CDR3 is built from 15 residues. Germline V lookup: CDR1 SGDLS, CDR2 YYNGEE. V was trimmed by 2 bases and J by 3 bases, leaving 15 bases between them. DNA of the CDR3: TGTGCCAGCAGCGTTTCCCCTGGCAATCGCTACGAGCAGTACTTC. Translation: CASSVSPGNRYEQYF.

V and J are TRBV3-1 (or the pseudogene TRBV3-2) and TRBJ1-6; the D gene is possibly TRBD1 (5 bases). Germline CDR1 and CDR2: LGHDT and YNNKEL (reference sequence). This CDR3 comprises 18 residues. V was cut by 1 base and J by 5 bases, with 18 bases left in between. The CDR3 region is CASSQGFSTTGDNSPLHF. In DNA form, the CDR3 reads TGTGCCAGCAGCCAAGGATTTAGTACAACGGGGGATAATTCACCCCTCCACTTT.

The chain couples TRBV7-2 to TRBJ1-4; D ambiguous. Between the trimmed V and J ends, which lost 2 bases and 4 bases, there was a span of 8 bases. Looked up from germline, CDR1 is SGHTA and CDR2 is FQGNSA. The CDR3 is 14 amino acids. The CDR3 DNA is TGTGCCAGCAGCTTAAGAAGCTTTAATGAAAAACTGTTTTTT. Translated: CASSLRSFNEKLFF. Full variable domain (outside the CDR3, taken from reference TRBV7-2 and TRBJ1-4): GAGVSQSPSNKVTEKGKDVELRCDPISGHTALYWYRQSLGQGLEFLIYFQGNSAPDKSGLPSDRFSAERTGGSVSTLTIQRTQQEDSAVYLCASSLRSFNEKLFFGSGTQLSVL.

The chain recombines TRBV9 with TRBJ1-2; maybe TRBD1 (6 bases). Germline values: CDR1 SGDLS, CDR2 YYNGEE. The V end was cut by 0 bases, the J end by 8 bases, with 11 bases between. CDR3 length: 13 residues. The CDR3 coding sequence is TGTGCCAGCAGCGTAGCCAGGGGAGACGGCTACACCTTC. Translated, it gives CASSVARGDGYTF.

The rearrangement joins TRBV24-1 to TRBJ2-1, with 7 positions matching TRBD1. Looked up from germline, CDR1 is KGHDR and CDR2 is SFDVKD. This CDR3 has 14 residues. The V gene end was trimmed by 4 bases and the J gene end by 10 bases; junction bases not matched to a gene: 9. This CDR3 reads CATSDLDRLGEQFF. CDR3 nucleotides: TGTGCCACCAGTGACCTGGACAGGCTTGGAGAGCAGTTCTTC.

The gene calls are TRBV12-5 and TRBJ1-5; the D is unclear. The germline V and J ends were trimmed by 2 bases and 0 bases, with 8 bases remaining between them. This CDR3 is 15 amino acids long. CDR1 LGHNT and CDR2 FRNRAP come from the germline V gene. CDR3 residues: CASGLSIHSNQPQHF. For the CDR3, the DNA is TGTGCTAGTGGTTTGTCTATCCATAGCAATCAGCCCCAGCATTTT.

V is TRBV7-9 and J is TRBJ1-1; 7 bases agree with TRBD1. CDR1 is SEHNR and CDR2 is FQNEAQ in the germline V gene (reference sequence). CDR3 length equals 15 residues. With V trimmed by 5 bases and J by 0 bases, 6 bases remained unmatched. The DNA of the CDR3 is TGTGCCAGCAGCCAATCGGACAGGATGAACACTGAAGCTTTCTTT. Protein product: CASSQSDRMNTEAFF.

The chain combines TRBV12-3 or TRBV12-4 with TRBJ1-1, with 9 bases that match TRBD1. The CDR3 contains 13 residues. Trimming removed 5 bases from V and 7 bases from J; junction bases left unmatched: 5. The CDR3 reads CASSRTGVREAFF. The CDR3, as DNA: TGTGCCAGCAGTAGGACAGGGGTCCGTGAAGCTTTCTTT.

Here the CDR3 reads CASSPEVGYGDYGYTF. The DNA of the CDR3 is TGCGCCAGCAGCCCGGAGGTCGGTTATGGCGACTATGGCTACACCTTC. The rearrangement links TRBV5-1 to TRBJ1-2, with no clear D. The CDR3 has 16 amino acids. The ends were cut back, 4 bases at V and 3 bases at J, with 19 bases in the middle. Germline V gene lookup returns CDR1 SGHRS and CDR2 YFSETQ.

V is TRBV6-5 and J is TRBJ1-5; D perhaps matches TRBD1 (5 bases). V was shortened by 5 bases and J by 3 bases, with 11 bases between the two germline ends. The V gene's germline CDR1 is MNHEY and CDR2 SVGAGI. The CDR3 is 14 residues long. DNA for the CDR3: TGTGCCAGCAGTATGGGCAGGGACAATCAGCCCCAGCATTTT. Protein: CASSMGRDNQPQHF.

The V gene is TRBV5-1, the J gene TRBJ1-3, with 12 bases that match TRBD1. Germline lookup yields CDR1 SGHRS and CDR2 YFSETQ. The CDR3 extends over 16 amino acids. The V segment lost 4 bases and the J segment 4 bases; nucleotides outside the gene matches: 6. CDR3 region: CASSPGTGGLGNTIYF. CDR3 DNA: TGCGCCAGCAGCCCCGGGACAGGGGGCCTCGGAAACACCATATATTTT.

J is TRBJ1-2 and V is TRBV5-4, with D possibly matching TRBD1 (6 bases). V lost 1 base and J 4 bases, leaving 11 bases between the germline ends. Germline CDR1 SGHNT, CDR2 YYREEE (reference sequence). The length of the CDR3 is 14 residues. CDR3 protein: CASSLTGSTYGYTF. The CDR3 DNA is TGTGCCAGCAGCTTGACAGGGTCCACCTATGGCTACACCTTC.

The V and J genes are TRBV19 and TRBJ1-2; unclear D gene. V was pared by 1 base and J by 4 bases, with 10 bases between. Germline CDR1 LNHDA, CDR2 SQIVND (reference sequence). The CDR3 runs to 14 residues. The CDR3 sequence is CASSIGPSPYGYTF. The CDR3 nucleotides read TGTGCCAGTAGTATAGGTCCCTCTCCCTATGGCTACACCTTC. The full variable domain, rest sourced from reference TRBV19 and TRBJ1-2, is DGGITQSPKYLFRKEGQNVTLSCEQNLNHDAMYWYRQDPGQGLRLIYYSQIVNDFQKGDIAEGYSVSREKKESFPLTVTSAQKNPTAFYLCASSIGPSPYGYTFGSGTRLTVV.

This chain connects TRBV4-1 to TRBJ1-2, with TRBD1 matching over 8 bases. Germline CDR1 and CDR2: MGHRA and YSYEKL. The trim removed 0 bases at V and 5 bases at J, leaving 11 bases unmatched. The CDR3 has 17 residues. The CDR3 protein is CASSQEIGQGPGYGYTF. CDR3 coding DNA: TGCGCCAGCAGCCAAGAAATAGGACAGGGCCCGGGGTATGGCTACACCTTC.

The J gene is TRBJ2-5, the V gene TRBV24-1; D remains ambiguous. Germline CDR1 and CDR2: KGHDR and SFDVKD. The length of the CDR3 is 13 residues. Trimming took off 5 bases at V and 1 base at J, with 7 bases between the two ends. The CDR3 bases are TGTGCCACCAGTGTCTCGGGCCAAGAGACCCAGTACTTC. This codes for CATSVSGQETQYF.

The V and J genes are TRBV11-3 and TRBJ2-7; weak D call: TRBD1 (5 bases). V was shortened by 5 bases and J by 3 bases, with 14 bases between the two germline ends. Per germline, CDR1 SGHNT and CDR2 YENEEA. The CDR3 length is 14 residues. DNA of the CDR3: TGTGCCAGCAGCCCCAGGTCAGGGAACTACGAGCAGTACTTC. Translated: CASSPRSGNYEQYF. Supplemented by reference TRBV11-3 and TRBJ2-7, the full variable domain reads EAGVVQSPRYKIIEKKQPVAFWCNPISGHNTLYWYLQNLGQGPELLIRYENEEAVDDSQLPKDRFSAERLKGVDSTLKIQPAELGDSAVYLCASSPRSGNYEQYFGPGTRLTVT.

The chain combines TRBV9 with TRBJ2-7; D may be TRBD2 (5 bases). The CDR3 extends over 14 amino acids. V lost 4 bases and J 0 bases, leaving 11 bases between the germline ends. CDR1 is SGDLS and CDR2 is YYNGEE in the germline V gene. CDR3 region: CASSPRTFSYEQYF. The CDR3 DNA is TGTGCCAGCAGCCCTCGGACTTTCTCCTACGAGCAGTACTTC.

The V gene is TRBV18, the J gene TRBJ1-1; no clear D. The V gene's germline CDR1 is KGHSH and CDR2 LQKENI. CDR3 length equals 17 residues. V was shortened by 3 bases and J by 0 bases, with 17 bases between the two germline ends. CDR3 nucleotides: TGTGCCAGCTCACCTTCACAGAGGGTCCCCTTGAACACTGAAGCTTTCTTT. Residues: CASSPSQRVPLNTEAFF.

The rearrangement joins TRBV19 to TRBJ1-1; D unresolved. The CDR3 contains 13 residues. Germline V gene sequence: CDR1 LNHDA, CDR2 SQIVND (reference sequence). The V and J ends lost 5 bases and 3 bases respectively, with 10 bases between them. The CDR3 loop reads CASSHRGDTEAFF. In DNA form, the CDR3 reads TGTGCCAGTAGTCACCGGGGTGACACTGAAGCTTTCTTT.

The gene calls are TRBV5-1 and TRBJ2-7, with no clear D. CDR3 length: 16 amino acids. V lost 0 bases to trimming and J lost 5 bases, with 18 bases between them. Germline CDR1 is SGHRS and CDR2 is YFSETQ. The CDR3 region is CASSLGGTTSKDEQYF. The CDR3 region has the DNA TGCGCCAGCAGCTTGGGCGGAACGACCTCAAAGGACGAGCAGTACTTC.

The V gene is TRBV5-1, the J gene TRBJ1-2; D is uncertain. This CDR3 is built from 13 residues. Germline-derived CDR1 and CDR2 are SGHRS and YFSETQ. V dropped 2 bases and J dropped 2 bases, with 7 bases sitting between them. The CDR3 region has the DNA TGCGCCAGCAGCTTCGACGGGAACTATGGCTACACCTTC. Protein product: CASSFDGNYGYTF.

The J gene is TRBJ1-2, the V gene TRBV9; no clear D. The CDR3 is made up of 15 amino acids. The germline V gene has CDR1 SGDLS and CDR2 YYNGEE. V gave up 4 bases and J gave up 0 bases, with 13 bases separating them. The CDR3 DNA reads TGTGCCAGCAGCCCATCGGCGGTAACTAACTATGGCTACACCTTC. This codes for CASSPSAVTNYGYTF.

The CDR3 nucleotides read TGTGCCAGCACCCCCAACACAGTGACGCTCTATGGCTACACCTTC. Translation: CASTPNTVTLYGYTF. The chain combines TRBV5-6 with TRBJ1-2, with unresolved D. Germline values: CDR1 SGHDT, CDR2 YYEEEE. V shed 6 bases and J shed 4 bases, with 19 bases lying between them. CDR3 size: 15 residues.

V gene TRBV30 combines with J gene TRBJ1-5; a weak D match, TRBD1 (6 bases). Germline values: CDR1 GTSNPN, CDR2 SVGIG (reference sequence). V was pared by 2 bases and J by 5 bases, with 10 bases between. The CDR3 covers 13 residues. CDR3: CAWSYREDQPQHF. The CDR3 DNA sequence: TGTGCCTGGAGTTACAGGGAAGATCAGCCCCAGCATTTT.

This rearrangement joins TRBV10-3 to TRBJ2-3, with TRBD2 matching over 11 bases. Germline V gives CDR1 ENHRY, CDR2 SYGVKD. The CDR3 sequence is 14 residues long. J gave up 5 bases and V 5 bases, and 3 bases lay outside the gene matches. CDR3 region: CAISLAGGGDTQYF. The CDR3 DNA follows: TGTGCCATCAGTTTAGCGGGGGGGGGAGATACGCAGTATTTT.

This clone has only one observation. V gene TRBV7-2 combines with J gene TRBJ2-7, with D perhaps matching TRBD1 (6 bases). V was shortened by 3 bases and J by 4 bases, with 19 bases between the two germline ends. The CDR3 sequence is 16 residues long. Germline CDR1 reads SGHTA; CDR2 reads FQGNSA. CDR3 bases: TGTGCCAGCAGCTTCCCCGGGACACCTGAGGGGTACGAGCAGTACTTC. Residues: CASSFPGTPEGYEQYF.

This chain connects TRBV18 to TRBJ2-5; D is unclear. Germline V gives CDR1 KGHSH, CDR2 LQKENI. V gave up 2 bases and J gave up 5 bases, with 6 bases separating them. The CDR3 is 12 residues long. The CDR3 loop is CASSPKEETQYF. The CDR3 region has the DNA TGTGCCAGCTCACCAAAGGAGGAGACCCAGTACTTC.

This clone was found a few times. The chain joins TRBV14 to TRBJ1-6; 7 nucleotides match TRBD1. Germline values: CDR1 SGHDN, CDR2 FVKESK. The CDR3 is 15 residues long. The junction had 6 bases not matched to a gene; V was cut back by 8 bases and J by 2 bases. CDR3 nucleotide sequence: TGTGCCAGCTCAAAGGACAGGCCCTATAATTCACCCCTCCACTTT. It translates to CASSKDRPYNSPLHF.